A selection of T cell receptor beta chains follows, all from one sample in a study of Ad26.COV2.S vaccination and SARS-CoV-2 variants. Method: immunoSEQ multiplex PCR; TCRdb's copy keeps in-frame clones and lacks some. The sample comprises roughly 380,000 clones, roughly 90% of which are singletons, and about 3.5% rests with the top ten. Sequencing used peripheral blood, obtained in a trial of Ad26.COV2.S vaccine versus placebo. The receptors originated from a person between 18 and 59 years old who received the Ad26.COV2.S COVID-19 vaccine or a placebo. Each CDR3 is given with its conserved first and last residue. The D gene is left open where the match is weak. Clone size is shown for a subset of rows, as once, few, many or a class of expanded clone.

d_call: .; v_call: TRBV5-4; j_call: TRBJ1-4; clone_size: .; cdr3_nt: TGTGCCAGCAGCTTGTACAGAAATGAAAAACTGTTTTTT; cdr3_aa: CASSLYRNEKLFF
d_call: .; v_call: TRBV5-4; j_call: TRBJ2-3; clone_size: .; cdr3_nt: TGTGCCAGCAGCTTGGGAGTGCGGGGCACAGATACGCAGTATTTT; cdr3_aa: CASSLGVRGTDTQYF
d_call: .; v_call: TRBV7-2; j_call: TRBJ1-3; clone_size: .; cdr3_nt: TGTGCCAGCAGCTTAGTCGGCGGCTCCTCTGGAAACACCATATATTTT; cdr3_aa: CASSLVGGSSGNTIYF
d_call: .; v_call: TRBV18; j_call: TRBJ1-1; clone_size: .; cdr3_nt: TGTGCCAGCTCTCTAGGGCAGGGCATGAACACTGAAGCTTTCTTT; cdr3_aa: CASSLGQGMNTEAFF
d_call: .; v_call: TRBV7-3; j_call: TRBJ1-1; clone_size: once; cdr3_nt: TGTGCCAGCAGCACCGGGGCTGGGACTGAAGCTTTCTTT; cdr3_aa: CASSTGAGTEAFF
d_call: .; v_call: TRBV12-3/TRBV12-4; j_call: TRBJ2-3; clone_size: .; cdr3_nt: TGTGCCAGCAGTTCCCCGTCTACGCAGTATTTT; cdr3_aa: CASSSPSTQYF
d_call: TRBD2; v_call: TRBV7-3; j_call: TRBJ2-3; clone_size: .; cdr3_nt: TGTGCCAGCAGCAGTAGGACTAGCGGGGGTCGGTTAGATACGCAGTATTTT; cdr3_aa: CASSSRTSGGRLDTQYF
d_call: TRBD2; v_call: TRBV3-1/TRBV3-2; j_call: TRBJ2-3; clone_size: .; cdr3_nt: TGTGCCAGCAGCCACGGGGGGGCCGGGTATACGCAGTATTTT; cdr3_aa: CASSHGGAGYTQYF
d_call: .; v_call: TRBV28; j_call: TRBJ2-4; clone_size: .; cdr3_nt: TGTGCCAGCAGCATCCACCCGGGACCATTGTTTTACTTC; cdr3_aa: CASSIHPGPLFYF
d_call: TRBD2; v_call: TRBV19; j_call: TRBJ2-3; clone_size: .; cdr3_nt: TGTGCCACTACCAAATGGGCGAGCGGGGGGTGGGCAGATACGCAGTATTTT; cdr3_aa: CATTKWASGGWADTQYF
d_call: .; v_call: TRBV23-1; j_call: TRBJ1-1; clone_size: .; cdr3_nt: TGCGCCAGCAGTCCCGATCCTGGGCAGACCATGAACACTGAAGCTTTCTTT; cdr3_aa: CASSPDPGQTMNTEAFF
d_call: TRBD2; v_call: TRBV6-4; j_call: TRBJ2-1; clone_size: .; cdr3_nt: TGTGCCAGCAGCCGGACTAGCGGGGGGGCGAATGAGCAGTTCTTC; cdr3_aa: CASSRTSGGANEQFF
d_call: TRBD1; v_call: TRBV5-6; j_call: TRBJ1-1; clone_size: .; cdr3_nt: TGTGCCAGCAGCGTGGGACAGGGGATGAACACTGAAGCTTTCTTT; cdr3_aa: CASSVGQGMNTEAFF
d_call: .; v_call: TRBV5-1; j_call: TRBJ1-2; clone_size: once; cdr3_nt: TGCGCCAGCAGCTTGGCCGGGAACTATGGCTACACCTTC; cdr3_aa: CASSLAGNYGYTF
d_call: .; v_call: TRBV6-5; j_call: TRBJ1-4; clone_size: .; cdr3_nt: TGTGCCAGCAGTTACGGCTCCGGGTCTAGGGGTGAAAAACTGTTTTTT; cdr3_aa: CASSYGSGSRGEKLFF